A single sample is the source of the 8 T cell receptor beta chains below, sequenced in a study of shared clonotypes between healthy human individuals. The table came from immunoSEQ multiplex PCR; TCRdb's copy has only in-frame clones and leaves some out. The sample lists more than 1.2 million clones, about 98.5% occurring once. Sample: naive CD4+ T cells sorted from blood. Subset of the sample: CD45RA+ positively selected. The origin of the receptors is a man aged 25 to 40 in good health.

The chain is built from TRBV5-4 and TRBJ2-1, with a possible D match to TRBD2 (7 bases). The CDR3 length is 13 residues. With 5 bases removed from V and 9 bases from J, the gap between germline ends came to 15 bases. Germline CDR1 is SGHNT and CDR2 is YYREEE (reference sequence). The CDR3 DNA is TGTGCCAGCAGAGGGGAGGGGGGCCGTGAGCAGTTCTTC. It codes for CASRGEGGREQFF. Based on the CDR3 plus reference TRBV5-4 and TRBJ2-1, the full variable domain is ETGVTQSPTHLIKTRGQQVTLRCSSQSGHNTVSWYQQALGQGPQFIFQYYREEENGRGNFPPRFSGLQFPNYSSELNVNALELDDSALYLCASRGEGGREQFFGPGTRLTVL.

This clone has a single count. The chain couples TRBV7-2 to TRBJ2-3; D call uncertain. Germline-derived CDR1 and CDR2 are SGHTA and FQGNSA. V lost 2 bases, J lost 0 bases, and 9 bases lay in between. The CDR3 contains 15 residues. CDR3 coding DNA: TGTGCCAGCAGCTTACAAGCGTCGAGCACAGATACGCAGTATTTT. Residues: CASSLQASSTDTQYF.

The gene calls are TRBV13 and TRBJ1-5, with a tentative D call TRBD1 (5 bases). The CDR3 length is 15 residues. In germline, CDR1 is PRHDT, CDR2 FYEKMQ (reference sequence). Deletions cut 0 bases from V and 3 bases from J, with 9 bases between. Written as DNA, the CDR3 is TGTGCCAGCAGCTTAGGGGGGCATAACAATCAGCCCCAGCATTTT. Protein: CASSLGGHNNQPQHF. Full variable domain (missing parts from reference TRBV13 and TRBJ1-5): AAGVIQSPRHLIKEKRETATLKCYPIPRHDTVYWYQQGPGQDPQFLISFYEKMQSDKGSIPDRFSAQQFSDYHSELNMSSLELGDSALYFCASSLGGHNNQPQHFGDGTRLSIL.

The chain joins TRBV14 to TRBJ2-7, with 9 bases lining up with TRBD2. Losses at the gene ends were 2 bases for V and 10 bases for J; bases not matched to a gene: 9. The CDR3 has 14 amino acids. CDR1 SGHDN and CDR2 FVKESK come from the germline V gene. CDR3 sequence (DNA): TGTGCCAGCAGCCAACCGACTAGCGGTTCGCAACAGTACTTC. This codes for CASSQPTSGSQQYF.

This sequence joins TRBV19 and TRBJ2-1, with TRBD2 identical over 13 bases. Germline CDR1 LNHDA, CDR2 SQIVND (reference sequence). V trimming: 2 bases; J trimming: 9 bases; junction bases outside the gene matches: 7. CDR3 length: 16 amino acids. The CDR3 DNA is TGTGCCAGTAGTATACAAGGACTAGCGGGAGTGGGTGAGCAGTTCTTC. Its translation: CASSIQGLAGVGEQFF.

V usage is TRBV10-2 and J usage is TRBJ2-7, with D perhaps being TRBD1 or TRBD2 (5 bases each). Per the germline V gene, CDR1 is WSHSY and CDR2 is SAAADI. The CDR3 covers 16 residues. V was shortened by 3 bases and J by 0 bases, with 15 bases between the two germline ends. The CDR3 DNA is TGCGCCAGCAGTGATACCGGGACCCCCAGCTCCTACGAGCAGTACTTC. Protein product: CASSDTGTPSSYEQYF.

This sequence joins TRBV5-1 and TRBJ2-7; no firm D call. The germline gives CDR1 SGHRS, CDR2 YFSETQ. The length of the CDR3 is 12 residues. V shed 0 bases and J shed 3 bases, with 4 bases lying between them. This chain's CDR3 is CASSLADYEQYF. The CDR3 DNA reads TGCGCCAGCAGCTTGGCCGACTACGAGCAGTACTTC. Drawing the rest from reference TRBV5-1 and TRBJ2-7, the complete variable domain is KAGVTQTPRYLIKTRGQQVTLSCSPISGHRSVSWYQQTPGQGLQFLFEYFSETQRNKGNFPGRFSGRQFSNSRSEMNVSTLELGDSALYLCASSLADYEQYFGPGTRLTVT.

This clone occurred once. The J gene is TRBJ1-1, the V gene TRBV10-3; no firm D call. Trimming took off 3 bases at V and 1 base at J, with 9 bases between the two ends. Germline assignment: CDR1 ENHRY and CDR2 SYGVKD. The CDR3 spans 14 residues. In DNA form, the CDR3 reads TGTGCCATCAGTGAATCACATCGGAACACTGAAGCTTTCTTT. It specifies CAISESHRNTEAFF.